This is a list of T cell receptor beta chains from one sample in a study of Graves' ophthalmopathy and Graves' hyperthyroidism. TCRdb reprocessed the multiplex PCR reads via MiXCR and lists one record per CDR3 protein. Of 500,000 to 600,000 distinct CDR3 sequences detected, less than 40% appear once; the ten largest clones hold about 4.2%. The specimen sequenced was peripheral blood or thyroid tissue (not recorded which). These receptors were taken from an adult man with Graves' hyperthyroidism. The CDR3 runs from the conserved cysteine through the conserved F or W.

TRBV7-8 | 15 | CASSLVTAGRYEQYF
TRBV5-1 | 15 | CASSLAPDRGHGYTF
TRBV12-3/TRBV12-4 | 15 | CASSFDGGAGETQYF
TRBV15 | 14 | CATSRLGLGEKLFF
TRBV24-1 | 15 | CATSEPGQSNQPQHF
TRBV15 | 16 | CATSRVNVGNTGELFF
TRBV7-9 | 13 | CASSSEGERKAFF
TRBV7-9 | 18 | CASSLVPGTGKGSYEQYF
TRBV5-1 | 16 | CASSLRTSGSHNEQFF
TRBV7-9 | 16 | CASSPTSGSISGELFF
TRBV10-3 | 14 | CAISGNRRNYGYTF
TRBV10-2 | 15 | CASSDQGASDTEAFF
TRBV15 | 15 | CATSSIAGKGYEQYF
TRBV20-1 | 13 | CSARTPRTNGYTF
TRBV7-9 | 16 | CASSLGRGGSNNEQFF
TRBV7-7 | 20 | CASSLRLGNTGGRRSYEQYF
TRBV4-1 | 15 | CASSQMGERVGELFF
TRBV5-8 | 13 | CASSLLGTYGYTF
TRBV7-2 | 14 | CASSFPGSRYEQYF
TRBV7-9 | 15 | CASSVGTLVDSPLHF
TRBV7-9 | 15 | CASSQGLGGIYEQYF
TRBV7-2 | 13 | CASSLGVTDTQYF
TRBV4-1 | 17 | CASSKGGVAGGANVLTF
TRBV20-1 | 14 | CSASQGGWENTIYF
TRBV5-1 | 18 | CASMGLSGSRVSYNEQFF
TRBV20-1 | 16 | CSARGVSGKFGETQYF
TRBV4-3 | 16 | CASSQGSSGTDYEQYF
TRBV12-3/TRBV12-4 | 14 | CASTRGNGGNTIYF
TRBV7-9 | 14 | CASSSRPMNTEAFF
TRBV24-1 | 14 | CATSDSLGSGTQYF
TRBV10-3 | 14 | CAISVVEDTGELFF
TRBV11-2 | 15 | CASSTPGGTFYGYTF
TRBV9 | 17 | CASSVVGSGGAGETQYF
TRBV10-3 | 15 | CASSDGQFSNTEAFF
TRBV7-2 | 16 | CASSLFGDPSSYEQYF
TRBV12-3/TRBV12-4 | 12 | CASSLAAREQYF
TRBV19 | 15 | CASSPRTGMNEKLFF
TRBV3-1 | 16 | CASSQVPGVSSYEQYF
TRBV7-2 | 16 | CASSLWAQPFNQPQHF
TRBV5-6 | 12 | CASSLAGKPQHF
TRBV29-1 | 16 | CSVGGQGMSSGNTIYF